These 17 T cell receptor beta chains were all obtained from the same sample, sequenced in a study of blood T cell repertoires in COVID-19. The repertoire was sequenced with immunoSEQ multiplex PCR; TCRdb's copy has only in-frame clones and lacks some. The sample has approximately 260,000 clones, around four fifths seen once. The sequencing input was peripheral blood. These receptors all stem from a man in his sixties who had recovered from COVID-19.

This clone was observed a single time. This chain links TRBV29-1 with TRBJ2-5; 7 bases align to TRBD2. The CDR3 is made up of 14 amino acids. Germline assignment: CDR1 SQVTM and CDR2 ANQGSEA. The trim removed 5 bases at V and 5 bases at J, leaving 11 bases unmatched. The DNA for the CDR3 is TGCAGCGTTTCTCGGACTATGGGGGGGGAGACCCAGTACTTC. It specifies CSVSRTMGGETQYF.

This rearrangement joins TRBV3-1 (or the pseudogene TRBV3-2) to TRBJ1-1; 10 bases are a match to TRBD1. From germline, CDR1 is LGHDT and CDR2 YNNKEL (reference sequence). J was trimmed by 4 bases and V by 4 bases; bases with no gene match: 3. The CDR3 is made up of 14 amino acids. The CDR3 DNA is TGTGCCAGCAGCCCGACAGGGGGCCGCACTGAAGCTTTCTTT. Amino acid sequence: CASSPTGGRTEAFF.

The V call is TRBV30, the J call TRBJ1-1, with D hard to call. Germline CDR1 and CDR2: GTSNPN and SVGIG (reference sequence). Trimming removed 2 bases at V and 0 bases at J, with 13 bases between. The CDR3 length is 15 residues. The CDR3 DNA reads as TGTGCCTGGAGTAACGGCGGCCAAGTGAACACTGAAGCTTTCTTT. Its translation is CAWSNGGQVNTEAFF.

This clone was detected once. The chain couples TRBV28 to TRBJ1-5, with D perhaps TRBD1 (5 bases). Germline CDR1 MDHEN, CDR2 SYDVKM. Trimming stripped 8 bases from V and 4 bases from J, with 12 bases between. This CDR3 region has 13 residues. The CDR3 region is CASCAGRNQPQHF. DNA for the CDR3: TGTGCCAGCTGTGCAGGGAGGAATCAGCCCCAGCATTTT. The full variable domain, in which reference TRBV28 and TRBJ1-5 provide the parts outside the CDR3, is DVKVTQSSRYLVKRTGEKVFLECVQDMDHENMFWYRQDPGLGLRLIYFSYDVKMKEKGDIPEGYSVSREKKERFSLILESASTNQTSMYLCASCAGRNQPQHFGDGTRLSIL.

The CDR3 region has the DNA TGTGCCAGCAGTTCCCCACGAGGCTACAATGAGCAGTTCTTC. Protein: CASSSPRGYNEQFF. This chain uses TRBV28 with TRBJ2-1; D is undetermined. The CDR3 covers 14 residues. V lost 4 bases to trimming and J lost 3 bases, with 10 bases between them. Germline V gene data show CDR1 as MDHEN and CDR2 as SYDVKM.

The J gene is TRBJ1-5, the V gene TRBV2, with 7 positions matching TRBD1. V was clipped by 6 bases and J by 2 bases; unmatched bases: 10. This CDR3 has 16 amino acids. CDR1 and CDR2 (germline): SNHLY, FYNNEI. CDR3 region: CASRDGQGGGNQPQHF. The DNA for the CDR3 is TGTGCCAGCAGGGACGGACAAGGGGGCGGCAATCAGCCCCAGCATTTT.

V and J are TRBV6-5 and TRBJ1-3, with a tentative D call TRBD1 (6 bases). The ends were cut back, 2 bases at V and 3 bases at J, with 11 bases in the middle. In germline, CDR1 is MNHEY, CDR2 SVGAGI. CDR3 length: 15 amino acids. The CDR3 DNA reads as TGTGCCAGCAGTTACCGACAGGACGGTGGAAACACCATATATTTT. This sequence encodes CASSYRQDGGNTIYF.

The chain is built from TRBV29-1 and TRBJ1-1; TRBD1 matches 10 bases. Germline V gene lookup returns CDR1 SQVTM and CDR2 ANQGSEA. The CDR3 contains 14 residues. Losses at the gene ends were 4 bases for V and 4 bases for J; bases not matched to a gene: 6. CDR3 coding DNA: TGCAGCGTTGGGGGGACAGGGGTCTCCACTGAAGCTTTCTTT. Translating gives CSVGGTGVSTEAFF.

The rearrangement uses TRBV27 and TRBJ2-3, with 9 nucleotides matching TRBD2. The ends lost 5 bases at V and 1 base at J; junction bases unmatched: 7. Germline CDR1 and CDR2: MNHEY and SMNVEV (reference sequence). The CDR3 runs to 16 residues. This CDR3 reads CASSPRRLAGTDTQYF. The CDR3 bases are TGTGCCAGCAGTCCTCGCCGACTAGCGGGCACAGATACGCAGTATTTT.

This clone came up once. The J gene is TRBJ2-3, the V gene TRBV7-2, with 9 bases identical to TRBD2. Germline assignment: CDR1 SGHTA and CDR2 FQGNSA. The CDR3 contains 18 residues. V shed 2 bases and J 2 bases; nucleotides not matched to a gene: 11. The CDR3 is CASSLTSGGLSATDTQYF. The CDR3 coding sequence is TGTGCCAGCAGCTTAACAAGCGGGGGGCTTTCGGCCACAGATACGCAGTATTTT.

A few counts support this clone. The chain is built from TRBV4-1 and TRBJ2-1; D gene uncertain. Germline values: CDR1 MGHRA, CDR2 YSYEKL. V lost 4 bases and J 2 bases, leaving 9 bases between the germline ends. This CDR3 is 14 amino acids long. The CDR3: CASSRDGAYNEQFF. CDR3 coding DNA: TGCGCCAGCAGCCGAGACGGTGCCTACAATGAGCAGTTCTTC.

In DNA form, the CDR3 reads TGTGCCAGCAGCTTGGATCAGGGGGCTAATGAAAAACTGTTTTTT. Its translation is CASSLDQGANEKLFF. This chain joins TRBV7-9 and TRBJ1-4; TRBD1 aligns across 7 bases. Germline lookup yields CDR1 SEHNR and CDR2 FQNEAQ (reference sequence). The CDR3 loop spans 15 amino acids. V lost 3 bases to trimming and J lost 3 bases; unmatched junction nucleotides: 4.

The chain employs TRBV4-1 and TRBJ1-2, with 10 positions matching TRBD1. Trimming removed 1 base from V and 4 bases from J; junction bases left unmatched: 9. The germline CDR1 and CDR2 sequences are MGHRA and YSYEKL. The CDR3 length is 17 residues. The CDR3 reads CASSQALGQGGTYGYTF. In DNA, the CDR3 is TGCGCCAGCAGCCAAGCGCTTGGACAGGGGGGTACCTATGGCTACACCTTC.

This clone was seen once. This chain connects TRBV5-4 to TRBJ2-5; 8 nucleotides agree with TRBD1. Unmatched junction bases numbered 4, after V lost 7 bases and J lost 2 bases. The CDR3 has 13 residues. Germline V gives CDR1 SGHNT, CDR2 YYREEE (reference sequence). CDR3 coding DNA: TGTGCCAGCGGACAGGGCGTTCAAGAGACCCAGTACTTC. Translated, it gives CASGQGVQETQYF.

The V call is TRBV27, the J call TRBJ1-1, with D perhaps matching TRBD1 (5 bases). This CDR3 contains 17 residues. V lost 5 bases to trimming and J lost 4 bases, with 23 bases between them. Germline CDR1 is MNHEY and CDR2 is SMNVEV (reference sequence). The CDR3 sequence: CASSPAGTGTKGTEAFF. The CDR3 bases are TGTGCCAGCAGTCCCGCGGGAACGGGGACGAAGGGCACTGAAGCTTTCTTT.

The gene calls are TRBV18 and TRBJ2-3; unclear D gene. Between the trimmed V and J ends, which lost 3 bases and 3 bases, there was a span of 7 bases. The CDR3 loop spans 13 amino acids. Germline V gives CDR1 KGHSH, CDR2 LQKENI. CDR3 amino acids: CASSPVLTDTQYF. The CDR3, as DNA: TGTGCCAGCTCACCGGTCCTAACAGATACGCAGTATTTT.

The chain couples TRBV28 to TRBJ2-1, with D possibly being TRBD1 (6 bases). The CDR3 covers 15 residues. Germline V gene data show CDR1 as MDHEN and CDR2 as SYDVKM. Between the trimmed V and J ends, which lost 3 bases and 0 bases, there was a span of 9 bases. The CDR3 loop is CASSLGAGSYNEQFF. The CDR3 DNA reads TGTGCCAGCAGTTTGGGGGCAGGCTCCTACAATGAGCAGTTCTTC.